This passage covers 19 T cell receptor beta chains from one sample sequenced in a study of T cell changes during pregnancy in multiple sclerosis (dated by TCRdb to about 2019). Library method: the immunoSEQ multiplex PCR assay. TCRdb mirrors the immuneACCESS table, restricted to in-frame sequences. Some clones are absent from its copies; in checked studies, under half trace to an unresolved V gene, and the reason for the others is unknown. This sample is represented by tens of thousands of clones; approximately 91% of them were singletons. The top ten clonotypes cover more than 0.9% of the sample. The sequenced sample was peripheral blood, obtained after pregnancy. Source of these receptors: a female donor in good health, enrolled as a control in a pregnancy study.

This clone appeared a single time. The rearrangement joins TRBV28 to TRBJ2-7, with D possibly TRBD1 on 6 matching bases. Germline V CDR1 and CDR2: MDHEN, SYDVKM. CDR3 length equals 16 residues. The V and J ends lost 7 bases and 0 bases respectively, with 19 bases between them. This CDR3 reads CASKTGQRYFSYEQYF. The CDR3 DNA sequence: TGTGCCAGCAAAACAGGACAGCGATACTTCTCCTACGAGCAGTACTTC.

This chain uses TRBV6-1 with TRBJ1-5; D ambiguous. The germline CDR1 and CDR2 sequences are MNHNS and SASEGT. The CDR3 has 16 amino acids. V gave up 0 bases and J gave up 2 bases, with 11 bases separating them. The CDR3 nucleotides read TGTGCCAGCAGTGAAGCGTTGGCGGTGCGCAATCAGCCCCAGCATTTT. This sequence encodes CASSEALAVRNQPQHF.

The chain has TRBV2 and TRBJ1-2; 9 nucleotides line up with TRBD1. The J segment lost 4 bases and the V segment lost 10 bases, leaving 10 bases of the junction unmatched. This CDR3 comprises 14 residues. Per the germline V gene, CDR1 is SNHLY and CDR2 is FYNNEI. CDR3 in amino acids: CATTLTGGGYGYTF. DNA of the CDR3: TGTGCCACCACCCTCACAGGGGGCGGCTATGGCTACACCTTC.

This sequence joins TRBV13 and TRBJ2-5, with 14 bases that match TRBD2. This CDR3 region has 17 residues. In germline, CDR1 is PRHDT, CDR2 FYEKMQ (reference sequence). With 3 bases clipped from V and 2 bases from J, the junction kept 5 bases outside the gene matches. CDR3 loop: CASSFKTSGGGQETQYF. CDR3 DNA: TGTGCCAGCAGCTTCAAGACTAGCGGGGGGGGACAAGAGACCCAGTACTTC. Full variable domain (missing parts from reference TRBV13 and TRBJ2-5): AAGVIQSPRHLIKEKRETATLKCYPIPRHDTVYWYQQGPGQDPQFLISFYEKMQSDKGSIPDRFSAQQFSDYHSELNMSSLELGDSALYFCASSFKTSGGGQETQYFGPGTRLLVL.

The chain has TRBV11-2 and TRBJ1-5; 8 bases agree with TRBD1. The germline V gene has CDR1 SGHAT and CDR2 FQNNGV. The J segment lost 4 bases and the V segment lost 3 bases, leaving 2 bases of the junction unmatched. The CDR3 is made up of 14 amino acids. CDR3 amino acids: CASSLRQGNQPQHF. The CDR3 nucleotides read TGTGCCAGCAGCTTGCGACAGGGGAATCAGCCCCAGCATTTT.

CDR3: CASSLGGGSTEAFF. The CDR3 DNA reads as TGTGCCAGCAGCTTAGGGGGGGGTAGCACTGAAGCTTTCTTT. The chain uses TRBV7-2 and TRBJ1-1; TRBD1 is a possible D gene (5 bases). Germline CDR1 reads SGHTA; CDR2 reads FQGNSA. The CDR3 is 14 residues long. With 1 base removed from V and 4 bases from J, the gap between germline ends came to 10 bases.

DNA for the CDR3: TGTGCCAGTAGTATACATGGCTCAGACACTGAAGCTTTCTTT. This encodes CASSIHGSDTEAFF. This rearrangement joins TRBV19 to TRBJ1-1; D remains unclear. V was clipped by 2 bases and J by 3 bases, with 10 bases between them. Germline V gene lookup returns CDR1 LNHDA and CDR2 SQIVND (reference sequence). The CDR3 runs 14 residues.

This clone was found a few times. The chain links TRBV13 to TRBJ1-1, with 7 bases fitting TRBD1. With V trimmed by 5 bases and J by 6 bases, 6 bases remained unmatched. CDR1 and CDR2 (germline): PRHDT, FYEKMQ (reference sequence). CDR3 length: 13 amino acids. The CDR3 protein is CASSNTQGAEAFF. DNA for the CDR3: TGTGCCAGCAGCAACACGCAGGGGGCTGAAGCTTTCTTT.

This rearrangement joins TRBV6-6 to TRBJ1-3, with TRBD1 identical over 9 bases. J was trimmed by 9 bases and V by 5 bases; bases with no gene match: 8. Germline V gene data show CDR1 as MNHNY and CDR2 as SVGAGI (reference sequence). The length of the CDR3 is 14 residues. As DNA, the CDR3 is TGTGCCAGCAGTCAGGGACAGGGTTCAGCCACCATATATTTT. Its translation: CASSQGQGSATIYF.

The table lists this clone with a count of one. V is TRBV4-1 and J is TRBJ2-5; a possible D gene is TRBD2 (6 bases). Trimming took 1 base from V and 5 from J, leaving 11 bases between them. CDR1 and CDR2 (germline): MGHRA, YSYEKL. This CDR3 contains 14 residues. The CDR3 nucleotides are TGCGCCAGCAGCCAAGGGGGGGAGGTGGAGACCCAGTACTTC. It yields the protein CASSQGGEVETQYF.

The CDR3 DNA sequence: TGTGCCAGCAGCCCCAGAGCGGGGCACACAGATACGCAGTATTTT. It yields the protein CASSPRAGHTDTQYF. The V and J genes are TRBV9 and TRBJ2-3; 7 bases are a match to TRBD2. The V gene end was trimmed by 4 bases and the J gene end by 2 bases; junction bases not matched to a gene: 7. Germline CDR1 is SGDLS and CDR2 is YYNGEE. The CDR3 sequence is 15 residues long.

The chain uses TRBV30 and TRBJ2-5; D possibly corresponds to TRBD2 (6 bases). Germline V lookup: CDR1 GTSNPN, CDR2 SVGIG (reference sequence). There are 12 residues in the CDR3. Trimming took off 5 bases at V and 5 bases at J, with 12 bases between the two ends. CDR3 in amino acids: CAWDYGGETQYF. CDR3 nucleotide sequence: TGTGCCTGGGACTATGGGGGGGAGACCCAGTACTTC. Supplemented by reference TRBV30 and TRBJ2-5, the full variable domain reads SQTIHQWPATLVQPVGSPLSLECTVEGTSNPNLYWYRQAAGRGLQLLFYSVGIGQISSEVPQNLSASRPQDRQFILSSKKLLLSDSGFYLCAWDYGGETQYFGPGTRLLVL.

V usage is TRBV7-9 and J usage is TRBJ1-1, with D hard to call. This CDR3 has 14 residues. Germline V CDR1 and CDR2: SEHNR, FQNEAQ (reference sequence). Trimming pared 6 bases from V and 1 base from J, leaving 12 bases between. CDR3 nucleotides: TGTGCCAGCAGTCGGGGAGCACCGAACACTGAAGCTTTCTTT. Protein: CASSRGAPNTEAFF.

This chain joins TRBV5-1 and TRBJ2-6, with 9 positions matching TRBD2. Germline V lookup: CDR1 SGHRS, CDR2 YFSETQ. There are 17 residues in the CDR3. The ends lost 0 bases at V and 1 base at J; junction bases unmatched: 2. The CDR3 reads CASSLGLAGSGANVLTF. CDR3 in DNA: TGCGCCAGCAGCTTGGGGCTAGCGGGGTCTGGGGCCAACGTCCTGACTTTC.

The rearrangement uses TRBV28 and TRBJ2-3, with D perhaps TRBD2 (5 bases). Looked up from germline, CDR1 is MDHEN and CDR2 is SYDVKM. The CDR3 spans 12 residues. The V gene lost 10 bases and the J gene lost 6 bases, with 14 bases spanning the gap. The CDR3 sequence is CAIGLASDTQYF. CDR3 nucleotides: TGTGCCATTGGTCTAGCTTCGGATACGCAGTATTTT.

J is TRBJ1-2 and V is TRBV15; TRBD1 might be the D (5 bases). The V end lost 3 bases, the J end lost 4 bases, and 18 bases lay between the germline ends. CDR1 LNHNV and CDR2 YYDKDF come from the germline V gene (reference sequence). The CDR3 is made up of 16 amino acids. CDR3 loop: CATSSPGPGLSYGYTF. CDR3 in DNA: TGTGCCACCAGCAGTCCAGGGCCTGGGTTATCCTATGGCTACACCTTC. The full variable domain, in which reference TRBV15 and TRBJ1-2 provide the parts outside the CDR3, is DAMVIQNPRYQVTQFGKPVTLSCSQTLNHNVMYWYQQKSSQAPKLLFHYYDKDFNNEADTPDNFQSRRPNTSFCFLDIRSPGLGDTAMYLCATSSPGPGLSYGYTFGSGTRLTVV.

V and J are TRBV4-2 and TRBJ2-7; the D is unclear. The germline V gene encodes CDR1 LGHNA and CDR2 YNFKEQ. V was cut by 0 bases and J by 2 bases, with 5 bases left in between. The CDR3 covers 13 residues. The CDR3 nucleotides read TGTGCCAGCAGCCAAGATCGCGCCTACGAGCAGTACTTC. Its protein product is CASSQDRAYEQYF.

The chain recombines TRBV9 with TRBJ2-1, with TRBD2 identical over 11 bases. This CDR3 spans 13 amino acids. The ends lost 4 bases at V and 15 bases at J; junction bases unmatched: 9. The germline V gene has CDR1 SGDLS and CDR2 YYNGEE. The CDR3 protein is CASSPGLAEPRFF. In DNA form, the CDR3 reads TGTGCCAGCAGCCCGGGACTAGCGGAACCGCGGTTCTTC. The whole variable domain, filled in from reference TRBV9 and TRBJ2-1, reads DSGVTQTPKHLITATGQRVTLRCSPRSGDLSVYWYQQSLDQGLQFLIQYYNGEERAKGNILERFSAQQFPDLHSELNLSSLELGDSALYFCASSPGLAEPRFFGPGTRLTVL.

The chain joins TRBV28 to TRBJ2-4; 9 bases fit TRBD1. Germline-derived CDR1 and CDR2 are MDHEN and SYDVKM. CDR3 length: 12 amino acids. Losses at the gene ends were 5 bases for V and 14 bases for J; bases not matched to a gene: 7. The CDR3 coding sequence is TGTGCCAGCAGTGTGGACAGGGGAAGGGAGTACTTC. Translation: CASSVDRGREYF.